This record covers a single T cell receptor (beta chain). V was clipped by 4 bases and J by 2 bases; unmatched bases: 12. The length of the CDR3 is 17 residues. In germline, CDR1 is SGHRS, CDR2 YFSETQ. This specimen comes from a study of OX40 agonist ivuxolimab in advanced cancers. Some clones are missing from TCRdb's copy, which holds only in-frame ones; the method was immunoSEQ multiplex PCR. The sample records tens of thousands of clones, around 90% being singletons. This chain connects TRBV5-1 to TRBJ2-5; TRBD1 matches at 9 bases. Sequenced here: CD4+ or CD8+ T cells sorted from blood, sampled in a trial of the OX40 agonist ivuxolimab. The TCR was taken from an adult with an advanced solid tumor such as melanoma, head and neck, liver or kidney cancer. CDR3 DNA: TGCGCCAGCAGCATGATAGGGACAGGGAGTCCGCAAGAGACCCAGTACTTC. The encoded protein is CASSMIGTGSPQETQYF.